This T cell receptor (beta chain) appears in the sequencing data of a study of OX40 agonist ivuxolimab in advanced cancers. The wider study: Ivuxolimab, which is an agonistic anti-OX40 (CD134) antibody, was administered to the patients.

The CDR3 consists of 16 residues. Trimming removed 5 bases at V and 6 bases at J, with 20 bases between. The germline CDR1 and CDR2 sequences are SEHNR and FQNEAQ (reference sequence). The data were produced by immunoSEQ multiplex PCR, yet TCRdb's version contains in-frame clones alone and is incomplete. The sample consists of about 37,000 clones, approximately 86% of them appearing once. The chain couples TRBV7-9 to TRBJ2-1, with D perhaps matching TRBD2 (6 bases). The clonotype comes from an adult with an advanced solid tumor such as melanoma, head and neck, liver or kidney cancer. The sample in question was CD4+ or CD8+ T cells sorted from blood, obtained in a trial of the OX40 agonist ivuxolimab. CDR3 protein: CASSPRGDFLLNEQFF. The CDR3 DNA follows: TGTGCCAGCAGCCCTCGAGGGGACTTCCTGCTCAATGAGCAGTTCTTC.